This entry describes one T cell receptor (beta chain). Its antigen specificity is not known. The input lacks base qualities; no much larger clone sits a single base away. Libraries were constructed by the immunoSEQ multiplex PCR assay. As stored in TCRdb, this immuneACCESS dataset retains in-frame rearrangements with V and J assigned. A fraction of the clones does not appear; measured against another copy, unresolved V genes explain less than half of the discrepancy, and the remainder lacks a known reason. The sample table records 110,000 to 150,000 clones; around 90% of these occur just once. The leading ten clones occupy 4.9% of the sample. This entry comes from a study of control samples from healthy donors and cancer patients (TCRdb year 2020). Spanning cysteine to phenylalanine, the CDR3 consists of 15 amino acids. Only the CDR3 DNA stays, 45 bases, in frame from base 1. The germline V gene encodes CDR1 MNHNS and CDR2 SASEGT. V loses 3 bases of germline sequence and J loses 0 bases, and the interval between the two ends is 9 bases.

Sequencing input: blood. The sequence links TRBV6-1 to TRBJ1-5; the D segment cannot be called with confidence. The receptor's source is a man younger than 45 in good health. Here is the DNA: TGTGCCAGCAGTGAGAGACCACTTAGCAATCAGCCCCAGCATTTT. The translation is CASSERPLSNQPQHF.